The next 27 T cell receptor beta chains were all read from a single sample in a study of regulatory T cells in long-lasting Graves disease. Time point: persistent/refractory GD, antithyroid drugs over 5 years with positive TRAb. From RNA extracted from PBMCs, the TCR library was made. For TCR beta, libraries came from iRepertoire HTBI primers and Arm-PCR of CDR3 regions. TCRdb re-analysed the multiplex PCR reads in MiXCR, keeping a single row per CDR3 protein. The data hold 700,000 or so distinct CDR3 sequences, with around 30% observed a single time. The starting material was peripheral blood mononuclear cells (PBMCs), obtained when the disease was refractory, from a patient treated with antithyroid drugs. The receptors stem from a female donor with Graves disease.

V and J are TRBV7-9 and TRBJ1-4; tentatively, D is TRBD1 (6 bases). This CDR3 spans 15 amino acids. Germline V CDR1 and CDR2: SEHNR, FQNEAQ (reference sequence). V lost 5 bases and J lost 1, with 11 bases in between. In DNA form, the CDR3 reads TGTGCCAGCAGCAGAAACAGGGTAACTAATGAAAAACTGTTTTTT. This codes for CASSRNRVTNEKLFF.

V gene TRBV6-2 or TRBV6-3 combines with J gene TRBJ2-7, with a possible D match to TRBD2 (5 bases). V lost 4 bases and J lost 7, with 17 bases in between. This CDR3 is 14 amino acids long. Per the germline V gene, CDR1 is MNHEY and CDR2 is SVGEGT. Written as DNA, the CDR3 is TGTGCCAGCAGTTCCCGCCCGGCCCGAGGGGAGCAGTACTTC. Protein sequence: CASSSRPARGEQYF.

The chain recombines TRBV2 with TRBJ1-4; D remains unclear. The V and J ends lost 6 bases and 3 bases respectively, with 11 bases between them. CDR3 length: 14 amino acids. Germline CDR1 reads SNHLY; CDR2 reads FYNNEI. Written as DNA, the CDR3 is TGTGCCAGCAGCATGGGGAGGTCTAATGAAAAACTGTTTTTT. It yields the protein CASSMGRSNEKLFF.

CDR3 nucleotide sequence: TGTGCCAGCAGTCCGGTTTCCTCTGGGGCCAACGTCCTGACTTTC. Its protein product is CASSPVSSGANVLTF. The chain recombines TRBV27 with TRBJ2-6; no clear D gene. V lost 5 bases and J lost 0, with 8 bases in between. Germline V CDR1 and CDR2: MNHEY, SMNVEV (reference sequence). The CDR3 has 15 residues.

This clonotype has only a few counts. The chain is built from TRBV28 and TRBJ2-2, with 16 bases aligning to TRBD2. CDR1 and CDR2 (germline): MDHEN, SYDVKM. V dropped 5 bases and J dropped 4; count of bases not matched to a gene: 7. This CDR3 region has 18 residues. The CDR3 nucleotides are TGTGCCAGCAGTGACGGGACTAGCGGGAGGGCCGGCACCGGGGAGCTGTTTTTT. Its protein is CASSDGTSGRAGTGELFF.

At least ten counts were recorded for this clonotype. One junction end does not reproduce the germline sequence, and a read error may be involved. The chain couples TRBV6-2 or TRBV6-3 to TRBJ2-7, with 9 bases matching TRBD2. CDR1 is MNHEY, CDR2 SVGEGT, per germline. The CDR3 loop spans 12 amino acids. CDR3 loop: CASSELLAGPNF. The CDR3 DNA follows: TGTGCCAGCAGTGAACTACTAGCGGGTCCCAACTTC.

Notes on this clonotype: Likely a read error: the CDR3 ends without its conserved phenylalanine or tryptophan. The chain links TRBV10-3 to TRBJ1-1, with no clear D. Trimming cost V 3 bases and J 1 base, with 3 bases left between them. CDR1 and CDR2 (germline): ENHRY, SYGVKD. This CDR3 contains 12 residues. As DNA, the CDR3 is TGTGCCATCAGTGAACCGAACACTGAAGCTTTCTCT. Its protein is CAISEPNTEAFS.

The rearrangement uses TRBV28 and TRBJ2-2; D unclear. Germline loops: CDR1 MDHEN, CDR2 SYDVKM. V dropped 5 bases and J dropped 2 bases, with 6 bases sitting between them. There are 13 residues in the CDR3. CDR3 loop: CASSNQNTGELFF. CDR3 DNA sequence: TGTGCCAGCAGTAACCAAAACACCGGGGAGCTGTTTTTT. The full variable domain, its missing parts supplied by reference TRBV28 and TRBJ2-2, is DVKVTQSSRYLVKRTGEKVFLECVQDMDHENMFWYRQDPGLGLRLIYFSYDVKMKEKGDIPEGYSVSREKKERFSLILESASTNQTSMYLCASSNQNTGELFFGEGSRLTVL.

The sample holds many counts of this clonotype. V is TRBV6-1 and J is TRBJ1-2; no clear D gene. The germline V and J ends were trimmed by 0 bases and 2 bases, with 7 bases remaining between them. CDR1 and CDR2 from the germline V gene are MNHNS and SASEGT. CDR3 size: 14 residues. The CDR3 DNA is TGTGCCAGCAGTGAAGCGGGTTGGAACTATGGCTACACCTTC. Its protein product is CASSEAGWNYGYTF.

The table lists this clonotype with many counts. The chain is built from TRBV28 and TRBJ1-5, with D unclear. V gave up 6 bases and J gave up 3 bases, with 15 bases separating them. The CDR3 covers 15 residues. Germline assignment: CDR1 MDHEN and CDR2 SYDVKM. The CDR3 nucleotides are TGTGCCAGCAGCGTTCTGAGTGGGGTCAATCAGCCCCAGCATTTT. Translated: CASSVLSGVNQPQHF.

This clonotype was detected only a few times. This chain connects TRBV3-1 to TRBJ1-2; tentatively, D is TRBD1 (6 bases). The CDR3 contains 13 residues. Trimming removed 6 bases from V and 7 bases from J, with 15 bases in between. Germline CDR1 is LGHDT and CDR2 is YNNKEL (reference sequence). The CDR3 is CASSQTGLGGYTF. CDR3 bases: TGTGCCAGCAGTCAAACAGGGTTGGGTGGCTACACCTTC.

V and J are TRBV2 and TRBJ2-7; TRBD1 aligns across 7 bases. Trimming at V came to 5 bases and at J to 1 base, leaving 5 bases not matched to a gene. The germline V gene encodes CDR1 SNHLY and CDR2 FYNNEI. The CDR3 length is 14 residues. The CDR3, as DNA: TGTGCCAGCAGTCCGGGACAGATATCCTACGAGCAGTACTTC. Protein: CASSPGQISYEQYF.

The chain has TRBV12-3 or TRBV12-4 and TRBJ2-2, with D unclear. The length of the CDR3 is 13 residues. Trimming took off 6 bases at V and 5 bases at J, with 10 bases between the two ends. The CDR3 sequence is CASRSTRTGELFF. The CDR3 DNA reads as TGTGCCAGCAGATCGACCCGGACCGGGGAGCTGTTTTTT.

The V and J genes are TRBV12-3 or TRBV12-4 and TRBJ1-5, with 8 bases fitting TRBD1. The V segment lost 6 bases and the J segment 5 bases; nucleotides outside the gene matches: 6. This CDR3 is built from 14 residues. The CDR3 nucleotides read TGTGCCAGCAGCCCGGACAGGGAGTATCAGCCCCAGCATTTT. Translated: CASSPDREYQPQHF.

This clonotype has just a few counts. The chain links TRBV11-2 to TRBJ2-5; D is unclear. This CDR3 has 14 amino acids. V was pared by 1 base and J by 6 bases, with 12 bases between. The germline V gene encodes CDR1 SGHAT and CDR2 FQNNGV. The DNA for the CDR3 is TGTGCCAGCAGCTTAGCTGGTCATCGGAAGACCCAGTACTTC. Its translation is CASSLAGHRKTQYF. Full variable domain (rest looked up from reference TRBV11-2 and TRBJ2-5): EAGVAQSPRYKIIEKRQSVAFWCNPISGHATLYWYQQILGQGPKLLIQFQNNGVVDDSQLPKDRFSAERLKGVDSTLKIQPAKLEDSAVYLCASSLAGHRKTQYFGPGTRLLVL.

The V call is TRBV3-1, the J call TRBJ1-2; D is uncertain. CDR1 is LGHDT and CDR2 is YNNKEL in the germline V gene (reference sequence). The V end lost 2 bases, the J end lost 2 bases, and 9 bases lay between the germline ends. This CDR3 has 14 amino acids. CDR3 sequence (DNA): TGTGCCAGCAGCCAAATCGACCTGAACTATGGCTACACCTTC. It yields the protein CASSQIDLNYGYTF.

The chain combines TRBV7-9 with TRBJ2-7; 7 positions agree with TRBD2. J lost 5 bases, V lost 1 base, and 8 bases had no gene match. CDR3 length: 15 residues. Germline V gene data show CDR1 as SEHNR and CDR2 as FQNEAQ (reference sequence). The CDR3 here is CASSLGAGTSHEQYF. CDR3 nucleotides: TGTGCCAGCAGCTTAGGAGCGGGAACGTCCCACGAGCAGTACTTC. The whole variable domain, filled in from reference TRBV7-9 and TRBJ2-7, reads DTGVSQNPRHKITKRGQNVTFRCDPISEHNRLYWYRQTLGQGPEFLTYFQNEAQLEKSRLLSDRFSAERPKGSFSTLEIQRTEQGDSAMYLCASSLGAGTSHEQYFGPGTRLTVT.

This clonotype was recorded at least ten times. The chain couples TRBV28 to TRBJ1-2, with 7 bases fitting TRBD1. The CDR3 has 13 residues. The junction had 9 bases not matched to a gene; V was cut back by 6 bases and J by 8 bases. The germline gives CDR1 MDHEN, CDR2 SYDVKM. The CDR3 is CASSPGQVGGYTF. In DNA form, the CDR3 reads TGTGCCAGCAGCCCAGGACAGGTGGGGGGCTACACCTTC.

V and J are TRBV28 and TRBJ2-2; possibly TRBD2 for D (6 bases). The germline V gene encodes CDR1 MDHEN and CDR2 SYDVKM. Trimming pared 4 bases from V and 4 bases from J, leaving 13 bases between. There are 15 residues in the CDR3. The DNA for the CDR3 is TGTGCCAGCAGTTCGGGAGACCCCTTCACCGGGGAGCTGTTTTTT. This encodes CASSSGDPFTGELFF.

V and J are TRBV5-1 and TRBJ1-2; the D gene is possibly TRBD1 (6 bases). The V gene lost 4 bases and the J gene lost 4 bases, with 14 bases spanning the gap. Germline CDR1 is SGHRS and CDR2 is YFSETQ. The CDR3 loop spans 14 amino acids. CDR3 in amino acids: CASSPEQGTYGYTF. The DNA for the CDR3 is TGCGCCAGCAGCCCGGAACAGGGAACCTATGGCTACACCTTC.

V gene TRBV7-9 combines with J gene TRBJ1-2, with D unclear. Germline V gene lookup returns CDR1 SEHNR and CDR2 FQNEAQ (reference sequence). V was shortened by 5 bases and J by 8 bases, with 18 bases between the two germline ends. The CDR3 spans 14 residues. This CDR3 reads CASSKQVMSGGYTF. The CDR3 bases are TGTGCCAGCAGCAAGCAGGTCATGTCTGGAGGCTACACCTTC.

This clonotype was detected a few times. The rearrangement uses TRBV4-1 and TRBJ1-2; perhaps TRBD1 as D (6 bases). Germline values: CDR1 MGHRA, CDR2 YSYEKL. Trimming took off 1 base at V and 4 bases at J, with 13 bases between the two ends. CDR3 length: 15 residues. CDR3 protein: CASSQVLGGIYGYTF. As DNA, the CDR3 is TGCGCCAGCAGCCAAGTTCTAGGGGGGATCTATGGCTACACCTTC.

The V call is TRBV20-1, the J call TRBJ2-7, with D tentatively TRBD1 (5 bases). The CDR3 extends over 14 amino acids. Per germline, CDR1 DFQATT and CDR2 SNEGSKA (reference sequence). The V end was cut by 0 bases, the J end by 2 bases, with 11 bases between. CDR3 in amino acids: CSARDRGLPYEQYF. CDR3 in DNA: TGCAGTGCTAGAGATAGGGGATTGCCCTACGAGCAGTACTTC.

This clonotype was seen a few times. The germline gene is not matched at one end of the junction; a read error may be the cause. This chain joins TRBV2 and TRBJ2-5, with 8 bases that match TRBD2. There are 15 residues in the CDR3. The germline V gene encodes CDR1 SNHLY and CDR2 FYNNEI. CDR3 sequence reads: CATSDPSGSGETQYF. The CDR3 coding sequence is TGTGCCACCAGTGATCCCAGCGGGAGTGGAGAGACCCAGTACTTC.

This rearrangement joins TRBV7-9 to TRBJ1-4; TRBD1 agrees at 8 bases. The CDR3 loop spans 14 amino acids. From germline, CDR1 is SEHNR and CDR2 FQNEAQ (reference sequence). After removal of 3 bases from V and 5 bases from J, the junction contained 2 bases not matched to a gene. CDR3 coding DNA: TGTGCCAGCAGCTTGGGACAGGCGAATGAAAAACTGTTTTTT. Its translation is CASSLGQANEKLFF.

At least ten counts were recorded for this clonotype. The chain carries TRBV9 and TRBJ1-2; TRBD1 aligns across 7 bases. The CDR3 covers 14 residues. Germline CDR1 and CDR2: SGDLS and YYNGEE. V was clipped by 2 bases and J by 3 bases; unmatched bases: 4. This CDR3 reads CASSVGGGDYGYTF. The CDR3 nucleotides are TGTGCCAGCAGCGTGGGAGGGGGCGACTATGGCTACACCTTC.

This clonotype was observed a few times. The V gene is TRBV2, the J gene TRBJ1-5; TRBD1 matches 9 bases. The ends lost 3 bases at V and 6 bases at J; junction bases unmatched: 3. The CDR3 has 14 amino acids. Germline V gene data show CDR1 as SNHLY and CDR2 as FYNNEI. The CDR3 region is CASSDGQGSQPQHF. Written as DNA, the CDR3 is TGTGCCAGCAGTGATGGACAGGGGAGTCAGCCCCAGCATTTT.